Listed below are T cell receptor beta chains from one sample, sequenced in a study of T cell responses to AZD1222 COVID-19 vaccine. Using immunoSEQ multiplex PCR, the repertoire was profiled, and TCRdb retains in-frame clones only, with some absent. The table has over 45,000 clones, approximately 83% seen once. This material consisted of peripheral blood, taken on day 0 of AZD1222 vaccination. These receptors were collected from an adult in good health. Both conserved end residues are part of each CDR3. The order of the fields is D gene, CDR3 length, J gene, clone size, V gene, CDR3 protein, CDR3 DNA. The D gene is left open where the match is weak. Some rows mark clone size as missing; the rest say once, few, many or name a class of expanded clone.

D gene: TRBD1
CDR3 length: 13
J gene: TRBJ1-1
clone size: NA
V gene: TRBV2
CDR3 protein: CASSEGRTGVAFF
CDR3 DNA: TGTGCCAGCAGTGAAGGGCGGACAGGGGTCGCTTTCTTT

D gene: NA
CDR3 length: 14
J gene: TRBJ2-5
clone size: NA
V gene: TRBV30
CDR3 protein: CAWSVLNGAETQYF
CDR3 DNA: TGTGCCTGGAGTGTACTGAATGGGGCGGAGACCCAGTACTTC

D gene: TRBD1
CDR3 length: 14
J gene: TRBJ1-1
clone size: NA
V gene: TRBV3-1/TRBV3-2
CDR3 protein: CASRGTGKNTEAFF
CDR3 DNA: TGTGCCAGCAGGGGGACAGGGAAGAACACTGAAGCTTTCTTT

D gene: NA
CDR3 length: 14
J gene: TRBJ2-3
clone size: NA
V gene: TRBV4-2
CDR3 protein: CASSQDGKADTQYF
CDR3 DNA: TGTGCCAGCAGCCAAGATGGCAAGGCAGATACGCAGTATTTT

D gene: NA
CDR3 length: 13
J gene: TRBJ2-7
clone size: NA
V gene: TRBV7-2
CDR3 protein: CASSYEVSYEQYF
CDR3 DNA: TGTGCCAGCAGCTACGAGGTCTCCTACGAGCAGTACTTC

D gene: TRBD2
CDR3 length: 15
J gene: TRBJ2-1
clone size: NA
V gene: TRBV27
CDR3 protein: CASSLSGSNYNEQFF
CDR3 DNA: TGTGCCAGCAGTTTAAGCGGGAGCAACTACAATGAGCAGTTCTTC

D gene: NA
CDR3 length: 13
J gene: TRBJ1-1
clone size: NA
V gene: TRBV7-2
CDR3 protein: CASSNSVGTEAFF
CDR3 DNA: TGTGCCAGCAGTAACTCAGTGGGGACTGAAGCTTTCTTT

D gene: NA
CDR3 length: 17
J gene: TRBJ2-4
clone size: once
V gene: TRBV24-1
CDR3 protein: CATSDPTGPGAKNIQYF
CDR3 DNA: TGTGCCACCAGTGATCCGACAGGTCCGGGAGCCAAAAACATTCAGTACTTC

D gene: NA
CDR3 length: 13
J gene: TRBJ1-5
clone size: many
V gene: TRBV27
CDR3 protein: CASRGPLTQPQHF
CDR3 DNA: TGTGCCAGCAGGGGGCCGCTTACTCAGCCCCAGCATTTT

D gene: NA
CDR3 length: 16
J gene: TRBJ2-2
clone size: NA
V gene: TRBV7-2
CDR3 protein: CASSLDGVSGPGELFF
CDR3 DNA: TGTGCCAGCAGCTTAGATGGTGTATCCGGGCCCGGGGAGCTGTTTTTT

D gene: TRBD2
CDR3 length: 17
J gene: TRBJ2-7
clone size: once
V gene: TRBV28
CDR3 protein: CASSLWTSGSSPYEQYF
CDR3 DNA: TGTGCCAGCAGTTTATGGACTAGCGGGAGTTCCCCCTACGAGCAGTACTTC

D gene: NA
CDR3 length: 14
J gene: TRBJ2-7
clone size: NA
V gene: TRBV10-3
CDR3 protein: CAISDRELTYEQYF
CDR3 DNA: TGTGCCATCAGTGACAGGGAACTCACCTACGAGCAGTACTTC

D gene: TRBD2
CDR3 length: 17
J gene: TRBJ2-1
clone size: NA
V gene: TRBV3-1/TRBV3-2
CDR3 protein: CASSQNLAGESYNEQFF
CDR3 DNA: TGTGCCAGCAGCCAGAATCTAGCGGGAGAGTCCTACAATGAGCAGTTCTTC

D gene: NA
CDR3 length: 15
J gene: TRBJ1-2
clone size: NA
V gene: TRBV27
CDR3 protein: CASSLLFGQNYGYTF
CDR3 DNA: TGTGCCAGCAGTTTATTGTTCGGGCAGAACTATGGCTACACCTTC

D gene: NA
CDR3 length: 14
J gene: TRBJ2-1
clone size: NA
V gene: TRBV24-1
CDR3 protein: CATSTRGFYNEQFF
CDR3 DNA: TGTGCCACCAGTACCAGGGGATTCTACAATGAGCAGTTCTTC

D gene: NA
CDR3 length: 15
J gene: TRBJ1-4
clone size: NA
V gene: TRBV7-3
CDR3 protein: CASSLSESHNEKLFF
CDR3 DNA: TGTGCCAGCAGCTTAAGTGAATCGCATAATGAAAAACTGTTTTTT

D gene: NA
CDR3 length: 13
J gene: TRBJ1-2
clone size: NA
V gene: TRBV27
CDR3 protein: CASSLVAGYGYTF
CDR3 DNA: TGTGCCAGCAGTTTGGTGGCAGGCTATGGCTACACCTTC

D gene: TRBD2
CDR3 length: 17
J gene: TRBJ2-1
clone size: few
V gene: TRBV11-2
CDR3 protein: CASSPLRAGAFYNEQFF
CDR3 DNA: TGTGCCAGCAGCCCCCTTCGAGCGGGAGCGTTCTACAATGAGCAGTTCTTC

D gene: NA
CDR3 length: 13
J gene: TRBJ2-3
clone size: NA
V gene: TRBV14
CDR3 protein: CASSQERLDTQYF
CDR3 DNA: TGTGCCAGCAGCCAAGAGAGATTAGATACGCAGTATTTT

D gene: NA
CDR3 length: 16
J gene: TRBJ1-3
clone size: NA
V gene: TRBV19
CDR3 protein: CASSRYGDNSGNTIYF
CDR3 DNA: TGTGCCAGTAGTAGATACGGGGACAACTCTGGAAACACCATATATTTT